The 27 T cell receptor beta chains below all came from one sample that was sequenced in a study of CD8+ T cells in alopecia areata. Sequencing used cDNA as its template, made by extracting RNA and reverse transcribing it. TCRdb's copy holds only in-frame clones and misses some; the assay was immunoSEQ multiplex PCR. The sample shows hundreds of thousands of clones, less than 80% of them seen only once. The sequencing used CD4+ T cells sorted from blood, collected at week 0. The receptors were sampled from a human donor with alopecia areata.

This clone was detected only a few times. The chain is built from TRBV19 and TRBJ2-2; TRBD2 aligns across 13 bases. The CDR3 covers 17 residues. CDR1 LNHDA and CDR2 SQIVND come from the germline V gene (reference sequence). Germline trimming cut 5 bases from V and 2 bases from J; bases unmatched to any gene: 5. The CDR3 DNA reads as TGTGCCAGTAGTTCAGGACTAGCGGGGGCCAACACCGGGGAGCTGTTTTTT. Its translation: CASSSGLAGANTGELFF.

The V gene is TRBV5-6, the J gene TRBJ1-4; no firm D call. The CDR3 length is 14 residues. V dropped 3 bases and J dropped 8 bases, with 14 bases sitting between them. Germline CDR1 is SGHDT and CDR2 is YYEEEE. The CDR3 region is CASSSERFDEKLFF. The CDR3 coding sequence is TGTGCCAGCAGCTCCGAAAGGTTTGACGAAAAACTGTTTTTT.

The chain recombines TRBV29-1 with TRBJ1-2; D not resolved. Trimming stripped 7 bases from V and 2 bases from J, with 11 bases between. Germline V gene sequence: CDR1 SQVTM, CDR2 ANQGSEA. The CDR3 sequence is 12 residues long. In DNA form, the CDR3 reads TGCAGCGCAGGAACCCAGAACTATGGCTACACCTTC. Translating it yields CSAGTQNYGYTF.

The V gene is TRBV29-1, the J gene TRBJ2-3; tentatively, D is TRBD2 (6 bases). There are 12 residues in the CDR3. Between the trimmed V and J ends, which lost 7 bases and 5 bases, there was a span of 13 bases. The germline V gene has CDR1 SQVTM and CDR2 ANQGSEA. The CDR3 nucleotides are TGCAGCGGGCGAAAGGGAGGAGATACGCAGTATTTT. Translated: CSGRKGGDTQYF.

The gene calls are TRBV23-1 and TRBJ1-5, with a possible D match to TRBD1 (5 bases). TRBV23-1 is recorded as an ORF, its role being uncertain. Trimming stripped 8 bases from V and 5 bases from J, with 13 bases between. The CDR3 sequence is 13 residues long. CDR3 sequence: CASGGGFYQPQHF. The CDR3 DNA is TGCGCCAGCGGGGGGGGTTTCTATCAGCCCCAGCATTTT.

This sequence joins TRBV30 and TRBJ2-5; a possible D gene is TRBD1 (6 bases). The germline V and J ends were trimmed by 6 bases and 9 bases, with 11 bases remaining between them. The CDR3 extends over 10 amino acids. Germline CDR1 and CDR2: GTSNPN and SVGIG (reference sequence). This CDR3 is CACGSGAQYF. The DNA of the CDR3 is TGTGCCTGCGGCTCAGGGGCCCAGTACTTC.

CDR3 in amino acids: CASSPLADQETQYF. The CDR3 DNA reads as TGTGCCAGCTCACCATTGGCCGACCAAGAGACCCAGTACTTC. The chain employs TRBV18 and TRBJ2-5; D ambiguous. CDR3 length: 14 residues. Germline values: CDR1 KGHSH, CDR2 LQKENI. Trimming removed 2 bases from V and 0 bases from J, with 7 bases in between.

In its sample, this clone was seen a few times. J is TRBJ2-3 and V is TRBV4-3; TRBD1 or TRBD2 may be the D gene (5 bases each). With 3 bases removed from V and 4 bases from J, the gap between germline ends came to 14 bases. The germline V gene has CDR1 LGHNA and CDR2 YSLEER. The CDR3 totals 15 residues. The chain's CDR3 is CASSQAPRGSDTQYF. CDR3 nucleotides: TGCGCCAGCAGCCAGGCCCCGAGGGGCTCAGATACGCAGTATTTT.

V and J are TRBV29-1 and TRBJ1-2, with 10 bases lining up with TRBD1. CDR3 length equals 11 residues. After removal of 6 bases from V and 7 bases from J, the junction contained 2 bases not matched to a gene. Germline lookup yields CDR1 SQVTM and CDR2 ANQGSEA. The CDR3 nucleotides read TGCAGCGTGACAGGGGGCTTTGGCTACACCTTC. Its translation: CSVTGGFGYTF.

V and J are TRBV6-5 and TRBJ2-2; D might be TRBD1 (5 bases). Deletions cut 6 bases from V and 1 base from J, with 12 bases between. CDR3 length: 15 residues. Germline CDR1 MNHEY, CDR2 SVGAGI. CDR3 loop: CASRRTGQNTGELFF. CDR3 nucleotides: TGTGCCAGCAGACGAACTGGACAGAACACCGGGGAGCTGTTTTTT.

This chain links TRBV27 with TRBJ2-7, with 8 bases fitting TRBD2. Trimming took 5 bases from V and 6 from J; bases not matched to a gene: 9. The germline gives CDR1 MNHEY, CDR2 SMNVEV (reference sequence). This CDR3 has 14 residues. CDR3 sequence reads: CASSALAGGGEQYF. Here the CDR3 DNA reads TGTGCCAGCAGTGCCCTGGCGGGGGGCGGCGAGCAGTACTTC.

CDR3 in amino acids: CSARLAQETQYF. CDR3 nucleotide sequence: TGCAGCGCAAGACTTGCGCAAGAGACCCAGTACTTC. The V call is TRBV29-1, the J call TRBJ2-5; D is ambiguous. Germline values: CDR1 SQVTM, CDR2 ANQGSEA. The CDR3 is 12 residues long. V lost 7 bases and J lost 2, with 11 bases in between.

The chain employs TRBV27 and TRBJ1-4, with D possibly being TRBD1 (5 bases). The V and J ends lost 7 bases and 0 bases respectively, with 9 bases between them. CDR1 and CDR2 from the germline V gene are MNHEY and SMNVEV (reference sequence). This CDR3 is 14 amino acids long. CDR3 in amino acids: CASKQDPTNEKLFF. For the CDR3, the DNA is TGTGCCAGCAAACAGGACCCAACTAATGAAAAACTGTTTTTT.

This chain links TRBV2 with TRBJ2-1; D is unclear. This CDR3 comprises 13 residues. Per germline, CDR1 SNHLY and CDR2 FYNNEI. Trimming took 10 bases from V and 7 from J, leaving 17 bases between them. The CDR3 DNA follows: TGTGCCACACAGCTCTTTCCCCGGAATGAGCAGTTCTTC. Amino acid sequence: CATQLFPRNEQFF.

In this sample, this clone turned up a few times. Here the CDR3 reads CASSHKGYNSPLHF. The CDR3 DNA reads as TGCGCCAGCAGCCATAAGGGTTATAATTCACCCCTCCACTTT. The chain is built from TRBV4-3 and TRBJ1-6, with D unclear. There are 14 residues in the CDR3. CDR1 and CDR2 from the germline V gene are LGHNA and YSLEER. V was clipped by 3 bases and J by 4 bases, with 7 bases between them.

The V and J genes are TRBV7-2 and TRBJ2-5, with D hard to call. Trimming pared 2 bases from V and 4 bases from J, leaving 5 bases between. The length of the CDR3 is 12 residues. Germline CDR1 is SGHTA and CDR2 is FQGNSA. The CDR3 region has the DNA TGTGCCAGCAGCTTATTCCCAGAGACCCAGTACTTC. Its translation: CASSLFPETQYF.

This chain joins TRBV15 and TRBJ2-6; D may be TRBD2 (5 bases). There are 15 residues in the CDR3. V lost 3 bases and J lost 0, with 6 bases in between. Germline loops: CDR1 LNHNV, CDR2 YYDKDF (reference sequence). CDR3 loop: CATSSGISGANVLTF. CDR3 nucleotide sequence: TGTGCCACCAGCAGCGGGATCTCTGGGGCCAACGTCCTGACTTTC. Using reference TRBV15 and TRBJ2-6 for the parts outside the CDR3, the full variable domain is DAMVIQNPRYQVTQFGKPVTLSCSQTLNHNVMYWYQQKSSQAPKLLFHYYDKDFNNEADTPDNFQSRRPNTSFCFLDIRSPGLGDTAMYLCATSSGISGANVLTFGAGSRLTVL.

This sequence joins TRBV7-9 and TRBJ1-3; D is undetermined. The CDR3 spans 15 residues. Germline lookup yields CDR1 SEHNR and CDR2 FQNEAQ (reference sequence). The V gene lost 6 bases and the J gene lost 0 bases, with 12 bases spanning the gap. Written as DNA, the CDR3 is TGTGCCAGCAGGCACAACCGGGACTCTGGAAACACCATATATTTT. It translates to CASRHNRDSGNTIYF.

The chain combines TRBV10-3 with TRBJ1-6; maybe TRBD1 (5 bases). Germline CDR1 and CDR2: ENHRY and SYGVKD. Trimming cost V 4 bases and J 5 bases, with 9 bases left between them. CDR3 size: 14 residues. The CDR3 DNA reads TGTGCCATCAGTGCGGGACTCCATAATTCACCCCTCCACTTT. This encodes CAISAGLHNSPLHF.

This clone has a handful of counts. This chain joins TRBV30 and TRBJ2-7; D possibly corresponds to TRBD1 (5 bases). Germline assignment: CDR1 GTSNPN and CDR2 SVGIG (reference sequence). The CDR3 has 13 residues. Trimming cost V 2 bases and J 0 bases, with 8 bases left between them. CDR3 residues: CAWSPQGSYEQYF. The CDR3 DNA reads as TGTGCCTGGAGTCCCCAGGGCTCCTACGAGCAGTACTTC.

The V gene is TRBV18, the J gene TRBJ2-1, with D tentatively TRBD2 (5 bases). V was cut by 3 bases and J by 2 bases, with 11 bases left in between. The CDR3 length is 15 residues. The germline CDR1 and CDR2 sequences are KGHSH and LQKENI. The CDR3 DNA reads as TGTGCCAGCTCACCGAACGGGAAGCCCTACAATGAGCAGTTCTTC. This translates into CASSPNGKPYNEQFF. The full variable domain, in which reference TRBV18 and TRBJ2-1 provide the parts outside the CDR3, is NAGVMQNPRHLVRRRGQEARLRCSPMKGHSHVYWYRQLPEEGLKFMVYLQKENIIDESGMPKERFSAEFPKEGPSILRIQQVVRGDSAAYFCASSPNGKPYNEQFFGPGTRLTVL.

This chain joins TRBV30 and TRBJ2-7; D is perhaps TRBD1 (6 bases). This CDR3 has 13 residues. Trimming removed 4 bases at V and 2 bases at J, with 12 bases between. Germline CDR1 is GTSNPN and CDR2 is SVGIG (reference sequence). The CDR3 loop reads CAWISRTAYEQYF. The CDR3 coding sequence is TGTGCCTGGATCTCAAGGACAGCCTACGAGCAGTACTTC.

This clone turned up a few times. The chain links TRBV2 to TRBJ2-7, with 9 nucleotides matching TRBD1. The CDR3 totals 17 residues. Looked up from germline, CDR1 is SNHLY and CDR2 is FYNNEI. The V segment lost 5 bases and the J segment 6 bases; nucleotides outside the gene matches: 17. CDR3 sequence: CASSSSSGTGNLGEQYF. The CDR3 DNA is TGTGCCAGCAGTTCTAGTTCCGGGACAGGGAATTTGGGCGAGCAGTACTTC.

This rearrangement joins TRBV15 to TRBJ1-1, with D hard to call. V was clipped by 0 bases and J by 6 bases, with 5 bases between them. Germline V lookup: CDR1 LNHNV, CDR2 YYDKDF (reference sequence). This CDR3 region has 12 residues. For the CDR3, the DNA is TGTGCCACCAGCAGAGATTTTTCTGAAGCTTTCTTT. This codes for CATSRDFSEAFF.

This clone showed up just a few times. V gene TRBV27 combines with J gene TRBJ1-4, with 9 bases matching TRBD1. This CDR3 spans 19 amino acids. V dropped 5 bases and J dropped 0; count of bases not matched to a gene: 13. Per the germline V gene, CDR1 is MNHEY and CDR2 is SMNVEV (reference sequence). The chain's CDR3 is CASSPYGGQGFATNEKLFF. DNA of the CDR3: TGTGCCAGCAGTCCCTACGGGGGACAGGGCTTCGCAACTAATGAAAAACTGTTTTTT.

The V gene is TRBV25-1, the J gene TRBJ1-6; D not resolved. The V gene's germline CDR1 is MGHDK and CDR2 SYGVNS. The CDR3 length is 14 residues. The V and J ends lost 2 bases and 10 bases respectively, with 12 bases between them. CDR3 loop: CASSEEVRESPLHF. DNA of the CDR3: TGTGCCAGCAGTGAAGAGGTGCGTGAATCACCCCTCCACTTT.

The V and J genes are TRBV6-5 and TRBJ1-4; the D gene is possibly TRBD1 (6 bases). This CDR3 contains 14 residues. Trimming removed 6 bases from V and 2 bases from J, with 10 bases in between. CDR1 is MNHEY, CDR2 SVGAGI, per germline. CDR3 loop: CASRPTGTNEKLFF. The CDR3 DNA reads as TGTGCCAGCAGGCCGACAGGCACTAATGAAAAACTGTTTTTT.